This passage covers 3 T cell receptor beta chains from one sample sequenced in a study of tumor and adjacent non-tumor tissue in lung cancer. A modified ARM-PCR protocol with three rounds of nested PCR amplified TCRbeta. TCRdb re-called the multiplex PCR reads through MiXCR, storing one row per CDR3 protein. Of approximately 68,000 distinct CDR3 sequences in the sample, about three quarters were seen once. No cell sorting was done before RNA was extracted from the tissue. The specimen sequenced was lung tumor tissue. The source is a man in his 60s with non-small cell lung cancer.

This clonotype was detected once. This chain connects TRBV29-1 to TRBJ2-7, with D perhaps matching TRBD1 (6 bases). Germline loops: CDR1 SQVTM, CDR2 ANQGSEA. The CDR3 has 14 amino acids. Trimming took off 6 bases at V and 5 bases at J, with 20 bases between the two ends. CDR3 sequence reads: CSVRSGTRRNEQYF. The CDR3 DNA reads as TGCAGCGTCAGATCCGGGACAAGGCGCAACGAGCAGTACTTC.

The gene calls are TRBV5-1 and TRBJ2-2; D may be TRBD1 or TRBD2 (5 bases each). Trimming removed 5 bases from V and 3 bases from J, with 11 bases in between. CDR3 length: 14 residues. Germline V gene sequence: CDR1 SGHRS, CDR2 YFSETQ. DNA of the CDR3: TGCGCCAGCAGACGGGACGGGGACACCGGGGAGCTGTTTTTT. Protein sequence: CASRRDGDTGELFF.

The table lists this clonotype with many counts. The chain couples TRBV5-4 to TRBJ2-7; 7 bases map to TRBD1. This CDR3 contains 15 residues. Per the germline V gene, CDR1 is SGHNT and CDR2 is YYREEE (reference sequence). The ends lost 3 bases at V and 2 bases at J; junction bases unmatched: 8. CDR3 loop: CASSSTGQETYEQYF. DNA for the CDR3: TGTGCCAGCAGCTCTACTGGACAGGAGACCTACGAGCAGTACTTC.